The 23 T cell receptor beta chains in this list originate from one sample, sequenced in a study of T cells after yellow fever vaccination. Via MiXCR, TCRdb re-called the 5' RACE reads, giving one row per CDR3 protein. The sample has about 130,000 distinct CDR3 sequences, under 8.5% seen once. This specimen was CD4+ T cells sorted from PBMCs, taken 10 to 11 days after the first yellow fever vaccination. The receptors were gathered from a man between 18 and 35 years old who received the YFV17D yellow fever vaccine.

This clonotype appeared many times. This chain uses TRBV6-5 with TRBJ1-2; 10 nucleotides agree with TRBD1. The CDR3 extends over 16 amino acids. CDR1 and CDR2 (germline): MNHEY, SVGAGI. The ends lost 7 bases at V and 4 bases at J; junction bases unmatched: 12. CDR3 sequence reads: CASNPGGTGALYGYTF. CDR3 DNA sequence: TGTGCCAGCAACCCAGGGGGGACAGGGGCCCTCTATGGCTACACCTTC.

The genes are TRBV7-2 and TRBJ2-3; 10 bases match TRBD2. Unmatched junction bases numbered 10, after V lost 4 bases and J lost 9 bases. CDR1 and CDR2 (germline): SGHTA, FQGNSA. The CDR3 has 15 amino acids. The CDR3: CASSSPPQRGGTQYF. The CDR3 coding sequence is TGTGCCAGCAGCTCCCCCCCCCAGCGGGGGGGAACGCAGTATTTT.

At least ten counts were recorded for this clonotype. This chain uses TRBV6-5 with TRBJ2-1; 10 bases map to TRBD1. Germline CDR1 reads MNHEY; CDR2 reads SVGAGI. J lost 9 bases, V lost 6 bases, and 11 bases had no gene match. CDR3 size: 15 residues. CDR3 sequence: CASSSLDRGAGEQFF. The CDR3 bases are TGTGCCAGCAGCTCCCTGGACAGGGGGGCGGGTGAGCAGTTCTTC.

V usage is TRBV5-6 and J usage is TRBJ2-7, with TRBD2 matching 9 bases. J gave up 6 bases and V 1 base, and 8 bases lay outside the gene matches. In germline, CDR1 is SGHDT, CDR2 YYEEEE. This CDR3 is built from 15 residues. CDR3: CASSLLAGGPSEQYV. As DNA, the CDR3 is TGTGCCAGCAGCTTGCTGGCGGGGGGGCCATCCGAGCAGTACGTC.

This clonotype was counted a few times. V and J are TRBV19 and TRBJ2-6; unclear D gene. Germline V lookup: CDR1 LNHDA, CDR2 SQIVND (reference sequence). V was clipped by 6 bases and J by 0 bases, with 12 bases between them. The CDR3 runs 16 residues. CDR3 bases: TGTGCCAGTAGACTAACCCCGCGCTCTGGGGCCAACGTCCTGACTTTC. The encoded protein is CASRLTPRSGANVLTF.

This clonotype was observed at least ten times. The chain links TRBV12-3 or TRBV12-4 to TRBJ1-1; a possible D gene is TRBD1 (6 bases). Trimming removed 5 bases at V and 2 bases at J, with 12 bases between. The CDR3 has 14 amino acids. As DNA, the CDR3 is TGTGCCAGCAGTATGGGACATACAAACACTGAAGCTTTCTTT. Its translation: CASSMGHTNTEAFF.

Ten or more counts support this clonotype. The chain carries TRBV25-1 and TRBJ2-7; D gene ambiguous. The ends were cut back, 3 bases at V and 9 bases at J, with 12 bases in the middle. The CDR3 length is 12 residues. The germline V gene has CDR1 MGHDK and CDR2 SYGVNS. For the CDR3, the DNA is TGTGCCAGCAGTGACCGAGGAGTTGGGCAGTACTTC. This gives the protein CASSDRGVGQYF.

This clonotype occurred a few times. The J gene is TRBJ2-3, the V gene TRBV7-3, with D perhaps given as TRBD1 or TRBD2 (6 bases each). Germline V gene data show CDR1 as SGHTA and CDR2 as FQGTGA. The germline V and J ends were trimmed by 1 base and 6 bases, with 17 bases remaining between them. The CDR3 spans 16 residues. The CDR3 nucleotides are TGTGCCAGCAGCTTAAAGGGGGGTCTAGGTAACGATACGCAGTATTTT. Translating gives CASSLKGGLGNDTQYF.

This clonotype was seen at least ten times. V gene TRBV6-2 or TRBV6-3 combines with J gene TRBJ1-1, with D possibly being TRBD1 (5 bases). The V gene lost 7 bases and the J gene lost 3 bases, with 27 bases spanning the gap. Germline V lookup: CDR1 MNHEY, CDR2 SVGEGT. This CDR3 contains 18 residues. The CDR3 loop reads CASTIARMTNRIDTEAFF. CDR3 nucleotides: TGTGCCAGCACTATAGCCCGCATGACTAACAGGATCGACACTGAAGCTTTCTTT.

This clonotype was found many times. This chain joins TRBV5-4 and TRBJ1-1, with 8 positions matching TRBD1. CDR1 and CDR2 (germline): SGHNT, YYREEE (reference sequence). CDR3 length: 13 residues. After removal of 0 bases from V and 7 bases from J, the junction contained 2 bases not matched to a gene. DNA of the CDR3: TGTGCCAGCAGCTTGGGTGGGACAGGTGAAGCTTTCTTT. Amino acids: CASSLGGTGEAFF.

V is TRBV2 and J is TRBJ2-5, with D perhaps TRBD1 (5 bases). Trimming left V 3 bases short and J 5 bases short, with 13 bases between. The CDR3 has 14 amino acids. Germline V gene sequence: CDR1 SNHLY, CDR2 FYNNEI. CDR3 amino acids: CASSDGSGWETQYF. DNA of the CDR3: TGTGCCAGCAGTGATGGGTCAGGGTGGGAGACCCAGTACTTC.

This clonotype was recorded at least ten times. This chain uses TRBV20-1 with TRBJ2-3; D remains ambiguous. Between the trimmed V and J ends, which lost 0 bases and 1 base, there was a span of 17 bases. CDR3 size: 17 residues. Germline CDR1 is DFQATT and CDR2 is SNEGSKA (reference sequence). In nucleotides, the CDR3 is TGCAGTGCTAGAGACCCGGCGAGAGGCCCCGGCACAGATACGCAGTATTTT. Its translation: CSARDPARGPGTDTQYF.

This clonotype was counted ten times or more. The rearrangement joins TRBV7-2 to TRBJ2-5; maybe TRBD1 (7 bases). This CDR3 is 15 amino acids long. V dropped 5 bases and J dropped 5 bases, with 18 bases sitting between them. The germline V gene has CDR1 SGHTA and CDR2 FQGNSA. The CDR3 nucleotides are TGTGCCAGCAGCCGACAGGGACTTCTGCGGGAGACCCAGTACTTC. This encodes CASSRQGLLRETQYF.

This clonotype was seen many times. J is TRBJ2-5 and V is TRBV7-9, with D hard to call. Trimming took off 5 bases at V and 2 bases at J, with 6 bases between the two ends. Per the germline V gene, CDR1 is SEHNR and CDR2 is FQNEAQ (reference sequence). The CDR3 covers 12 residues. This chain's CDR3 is CASSRAQETQYF. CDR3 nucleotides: TGTGCCAGCAGCAGGGCACAAGAGACCCAGTACTTC.

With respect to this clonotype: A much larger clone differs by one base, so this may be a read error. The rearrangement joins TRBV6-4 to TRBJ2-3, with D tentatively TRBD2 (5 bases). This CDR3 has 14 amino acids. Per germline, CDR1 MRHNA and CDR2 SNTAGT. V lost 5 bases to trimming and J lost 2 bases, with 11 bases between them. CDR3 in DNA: TGTGCCAGCAGTCCGGGGTTCTTCACAGATACGCAGTATTTT. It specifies CASSPGFFTDTQYF.

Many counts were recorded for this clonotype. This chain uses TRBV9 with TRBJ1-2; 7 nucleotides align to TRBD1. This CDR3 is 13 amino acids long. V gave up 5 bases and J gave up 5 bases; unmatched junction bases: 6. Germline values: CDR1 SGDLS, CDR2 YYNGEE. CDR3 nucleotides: TGTGCCAGCAGTGAGGGACAGACGTATGGCTACACCTTC. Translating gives CASSEGQTYGYTF.

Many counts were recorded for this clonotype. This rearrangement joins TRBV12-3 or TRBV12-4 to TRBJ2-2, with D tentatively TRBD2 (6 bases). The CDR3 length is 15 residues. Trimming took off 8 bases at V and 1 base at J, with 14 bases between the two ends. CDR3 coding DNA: TGTGCCAGCGCCGGGACTCCACTGAACACCGGGGAGCTGTTTTTT. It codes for CASAGTPLNTGELFF.

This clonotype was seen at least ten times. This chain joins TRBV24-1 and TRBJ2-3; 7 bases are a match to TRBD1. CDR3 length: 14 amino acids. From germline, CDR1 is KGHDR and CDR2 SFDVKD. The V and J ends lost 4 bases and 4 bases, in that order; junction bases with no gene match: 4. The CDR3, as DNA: TGTGCCACCAGTGAACAGGGGTTCTCAGATACGCAGTATTTT. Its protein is CATSEQGFSDTQYF.

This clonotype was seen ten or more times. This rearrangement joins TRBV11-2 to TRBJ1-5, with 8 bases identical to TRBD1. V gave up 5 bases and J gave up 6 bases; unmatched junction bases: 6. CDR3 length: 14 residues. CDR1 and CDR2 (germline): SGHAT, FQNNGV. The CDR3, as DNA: TGTGCCAGCAGCGCCGTTGGGACAGGTCAGCCCCAGCATTTT. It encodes CASSAVGTGQPQHF.

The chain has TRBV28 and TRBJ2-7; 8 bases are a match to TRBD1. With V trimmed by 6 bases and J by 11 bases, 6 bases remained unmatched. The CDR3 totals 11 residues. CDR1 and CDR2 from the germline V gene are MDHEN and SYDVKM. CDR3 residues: CASSRRGREYV. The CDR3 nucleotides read TGTGCCAGCAGCCGCAGGGGGCGAGAGTACGTC.

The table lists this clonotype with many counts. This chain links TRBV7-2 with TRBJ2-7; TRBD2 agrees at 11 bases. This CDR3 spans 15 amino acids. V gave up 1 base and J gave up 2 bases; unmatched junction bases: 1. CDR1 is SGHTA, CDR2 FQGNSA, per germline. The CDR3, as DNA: TGTGCCAGCAGCTTAGTTAGCGGGGGGGCCTACGAGCAGTACTTC. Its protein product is CASSLVSGGAYEQYF.

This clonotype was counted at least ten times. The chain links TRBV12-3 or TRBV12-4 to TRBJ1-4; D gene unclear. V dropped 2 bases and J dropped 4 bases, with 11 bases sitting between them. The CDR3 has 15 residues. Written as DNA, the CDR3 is TGTGCCAGCAGTTTATCCCCGGGCCTTAATGAAAAACTGTTTTTT. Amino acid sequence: CASSLSPGLNEKLFF.

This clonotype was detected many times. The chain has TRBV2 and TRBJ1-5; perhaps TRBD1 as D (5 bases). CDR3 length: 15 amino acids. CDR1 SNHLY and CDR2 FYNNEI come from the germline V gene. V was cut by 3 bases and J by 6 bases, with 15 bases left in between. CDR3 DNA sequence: TGTGCCAGCAGTGATAGGGGCCAGTTAAGTCAGCCCCAGCATTTT. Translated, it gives CASSDRGQLSQPQHF.